This T cell receptor beta chain was obtained from a study of T cell changes during pregnancy in multiple sclerosis. V lost 7 bases and J lost 0, with 16 bases in between. This CDR3 region has 16 residues. From germline, CDR1 is LNHDA and CDR2 SQIVND (reference sequence). The sample holds one count of this clone. Data came from immunoSEQ multiplex PCR; TCRdb stores just in-frame clones and leaves some out. The sample lists under 85,000 clones, approximately 94% occurring once. The receptor was isolated from a female donor with multiple sclerosis, enrolled in a pregnancy study. Sequencing was performed on peripheral blood, taken in the third trimester of pregnancy. The rearrangement joins TRBV19 to TRBJ1-5, with D tentatively TRBD1 (6 bases). DNA of the CDR3: TGTGCCAGTATCGACCGGACAGCCGATAGCAATCAGCCCCAGCATTTT. It yields the protein CASIDRTADSNQPQHF.